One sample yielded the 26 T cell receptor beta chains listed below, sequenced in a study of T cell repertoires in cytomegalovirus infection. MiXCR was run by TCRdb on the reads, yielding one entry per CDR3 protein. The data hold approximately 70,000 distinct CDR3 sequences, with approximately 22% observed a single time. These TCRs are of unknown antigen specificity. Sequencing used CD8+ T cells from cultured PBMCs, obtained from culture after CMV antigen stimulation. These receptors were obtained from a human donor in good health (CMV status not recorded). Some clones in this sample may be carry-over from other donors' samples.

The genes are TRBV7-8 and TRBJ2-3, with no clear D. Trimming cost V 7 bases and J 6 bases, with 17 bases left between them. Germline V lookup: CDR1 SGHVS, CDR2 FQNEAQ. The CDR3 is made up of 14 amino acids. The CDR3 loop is CASTRMSSRDTQYF. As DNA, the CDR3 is TGTGCCAGCACCCGAATGTCCAGCAGGGATACGCAGTATTTT.

The DNA for the CDR3 is TGTGCCAGCAGCTTACATCTGAACACTGAAGCTTTCTTT. Translated, it gives CASSLHLNTEAFF. The chain combines TRBV7-3 with TRBJ1-1, with D unclear. V gave up 2 bases and J gave up 0 bases, with 4 bases separating them. Per the germline V gene, CDR1 is SGHTA and CDR2 is FQGTGA. CDR3 length equals 13 residues.

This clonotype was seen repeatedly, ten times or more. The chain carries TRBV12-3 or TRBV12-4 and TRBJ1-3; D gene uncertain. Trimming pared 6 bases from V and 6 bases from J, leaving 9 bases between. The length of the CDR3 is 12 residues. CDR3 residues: CASRNSVNTIYF. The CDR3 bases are TGTGCCAGCAGAAACAGTGTAAACACCATATATTTT.

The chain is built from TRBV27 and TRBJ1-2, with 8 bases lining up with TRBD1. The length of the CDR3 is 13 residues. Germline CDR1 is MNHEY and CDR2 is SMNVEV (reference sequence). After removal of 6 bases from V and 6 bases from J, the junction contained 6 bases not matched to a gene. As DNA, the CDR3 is TGTGCCAGCAGCCGTACAGGGGGGGATGGCTACACCTTC. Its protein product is CASSRTGGDGYTF.

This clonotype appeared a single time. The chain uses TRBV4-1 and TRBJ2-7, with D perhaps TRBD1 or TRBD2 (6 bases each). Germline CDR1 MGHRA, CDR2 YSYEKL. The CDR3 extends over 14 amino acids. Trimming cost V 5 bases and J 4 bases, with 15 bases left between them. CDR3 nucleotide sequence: TGCGCCAGCAGCACAGCCGGGGGCAAGTACGAGCAGTACTTC. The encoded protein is CASSTAGGKYEQYF.

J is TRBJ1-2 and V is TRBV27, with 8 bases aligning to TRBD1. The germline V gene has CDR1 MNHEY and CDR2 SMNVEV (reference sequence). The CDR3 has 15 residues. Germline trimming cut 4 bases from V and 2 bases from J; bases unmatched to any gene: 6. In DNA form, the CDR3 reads TGTGCCAGCAGTTCAAGACAGGGGATGAACTATGGCTACACCTTC. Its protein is CASSSRQGMNYGYTF.

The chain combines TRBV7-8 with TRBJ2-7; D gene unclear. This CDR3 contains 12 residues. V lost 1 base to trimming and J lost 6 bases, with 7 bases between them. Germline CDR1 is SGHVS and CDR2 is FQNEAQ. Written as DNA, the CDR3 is TGTGCCAGCAGCTTAGGACGGCTCGAGCAGTACTTC. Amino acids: CASSLGRLEQYF. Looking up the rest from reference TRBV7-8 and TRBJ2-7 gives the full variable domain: GAGVSQSPRYKVAKRGQDVALRCDPISGHVSLFWYQQALGQGPEFLTYFQNEAQLDKSGLPSDRFFAERPEGSVSTLKIQRTQQEDSAVYLCASSLGRLEQYFGPGTRLTVT.

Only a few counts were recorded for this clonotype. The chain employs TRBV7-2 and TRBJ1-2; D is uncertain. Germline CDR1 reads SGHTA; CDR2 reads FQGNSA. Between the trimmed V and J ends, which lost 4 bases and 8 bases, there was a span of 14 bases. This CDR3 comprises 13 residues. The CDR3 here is CASSYDPLRGYTF. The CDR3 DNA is TGTGCCAGCAGCTATGACCCACTTCGGGGCTACACCTTC.

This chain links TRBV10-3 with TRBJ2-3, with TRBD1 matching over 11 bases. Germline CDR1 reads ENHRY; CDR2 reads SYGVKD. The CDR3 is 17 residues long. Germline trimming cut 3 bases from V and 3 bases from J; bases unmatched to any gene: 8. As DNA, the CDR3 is TGTGCCATCAGTGAAGGAATTGGGACAGGGGGAACAGATACGCAGTATTTT. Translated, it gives CAISEGIGTGGTDTQYF.

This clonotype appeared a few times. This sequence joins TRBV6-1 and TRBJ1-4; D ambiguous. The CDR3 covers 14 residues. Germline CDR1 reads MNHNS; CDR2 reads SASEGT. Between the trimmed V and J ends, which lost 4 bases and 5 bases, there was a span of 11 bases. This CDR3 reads CASSVVVGNEKLFF. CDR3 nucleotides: TGTGCCAGCAGTGTCGTTGTGGGGAATGAAAAACTGTTTTTT.

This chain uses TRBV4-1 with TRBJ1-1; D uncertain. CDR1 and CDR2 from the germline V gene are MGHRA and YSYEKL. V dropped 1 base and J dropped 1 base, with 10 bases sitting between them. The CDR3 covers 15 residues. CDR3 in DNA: TGCGCCAGCAGCCAAGGGTTGGGGTCGAACACTGAAGCTTTCTTT. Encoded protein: CASSQGLGSNTEAFF.

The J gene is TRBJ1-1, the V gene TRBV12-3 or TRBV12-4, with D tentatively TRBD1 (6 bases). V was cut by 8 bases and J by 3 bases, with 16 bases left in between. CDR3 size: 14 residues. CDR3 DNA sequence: TGTGCCAGCCAAACAGGGACAATGGACACTGAAGCTTTCTTT. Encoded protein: CASQTGTMDTEAFF.

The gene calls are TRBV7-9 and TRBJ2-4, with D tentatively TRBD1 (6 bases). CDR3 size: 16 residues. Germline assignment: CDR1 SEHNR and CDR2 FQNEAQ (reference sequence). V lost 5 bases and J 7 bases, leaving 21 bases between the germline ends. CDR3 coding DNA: TGTGCCAGCAGCGCCGAGACAGGCTGGTTAAGGAACATTCAGTACTTC. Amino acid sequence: CASSAETGWLRNIQYF.

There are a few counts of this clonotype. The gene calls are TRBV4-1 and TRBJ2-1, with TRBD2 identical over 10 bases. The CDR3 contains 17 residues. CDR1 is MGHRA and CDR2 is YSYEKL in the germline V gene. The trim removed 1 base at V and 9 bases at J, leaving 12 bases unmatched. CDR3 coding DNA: TGCGCCAGCAGCCAAGTAATTGGGGAGCGGGGGGGCCCTGAGCAGTTCTTC. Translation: CASSQVIGERGGPEQFF.

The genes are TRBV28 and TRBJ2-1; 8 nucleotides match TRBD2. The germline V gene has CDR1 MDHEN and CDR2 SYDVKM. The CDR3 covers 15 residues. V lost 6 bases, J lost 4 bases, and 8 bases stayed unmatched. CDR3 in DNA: TGTGCCAGCAGCTTCGGGAGGGTGGAGTACAATGAGCAGTTCTTC. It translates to CASSFGRVEYNEQFF.

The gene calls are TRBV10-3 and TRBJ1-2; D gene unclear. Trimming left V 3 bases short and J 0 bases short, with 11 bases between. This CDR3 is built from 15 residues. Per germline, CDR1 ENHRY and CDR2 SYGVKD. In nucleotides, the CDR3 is TGTGCCATCAGTGACGGAGTGCGCCCTAACTATGGCTACACCTTC. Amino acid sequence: CAISDGVRPNYGYTF.

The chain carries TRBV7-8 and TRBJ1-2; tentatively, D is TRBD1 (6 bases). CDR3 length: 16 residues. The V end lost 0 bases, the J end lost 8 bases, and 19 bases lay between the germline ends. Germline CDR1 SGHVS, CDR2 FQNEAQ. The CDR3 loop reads CASSLATGLDLGGYTF. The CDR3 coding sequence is TGTGCCAGCAGCTTAGCGACAGGACTAGACCTTGGGGGCTACACCTTC.

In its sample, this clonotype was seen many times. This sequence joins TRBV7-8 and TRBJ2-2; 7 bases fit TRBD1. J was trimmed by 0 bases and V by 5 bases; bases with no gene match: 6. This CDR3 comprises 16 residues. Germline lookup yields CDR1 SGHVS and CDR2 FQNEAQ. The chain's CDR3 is CASSPLGTANTGELFF. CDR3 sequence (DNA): TGTGCCAGCAGCCCCCTGGGGACAGCGAACACCGGGGAGCTGTTTTTT.

CDR3 sequence (DNA): TGTGCCAGCAGCCCCCGGGACAGGGGAACCTACGAGCAGTACTTC. As protein: CASSPRDRGTYEQYF. J is TRBJ2-7 and V is TRBV7-9, with 10 bases fitting TRBD1. Trimming at V came to 5 bases and at J to 2 bases, leaving 6 bases not matched to a gene. CDR1 and CDR2 from the germline V gene are SEHNR and FQNEAQ (reference sequence). The CDR3 is 15 amino acids.

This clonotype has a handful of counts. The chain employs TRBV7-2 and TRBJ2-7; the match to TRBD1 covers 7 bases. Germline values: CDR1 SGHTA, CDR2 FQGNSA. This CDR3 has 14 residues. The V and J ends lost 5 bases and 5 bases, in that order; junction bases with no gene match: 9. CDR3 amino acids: CASSPGPDRNEQYF. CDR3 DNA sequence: TGTGCCAGCAGCCCCGGACCGGACAGGAACGAGCAGTACTTC.

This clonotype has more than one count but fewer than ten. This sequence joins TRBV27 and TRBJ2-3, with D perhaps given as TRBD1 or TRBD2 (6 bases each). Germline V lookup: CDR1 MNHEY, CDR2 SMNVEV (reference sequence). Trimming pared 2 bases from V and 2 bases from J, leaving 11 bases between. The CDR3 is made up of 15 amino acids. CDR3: CASSLRGDTTDTQYF. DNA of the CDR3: TGTGCCAGCAGTTTAAGGGGGGATACCACAGATACGCAGTATTTT.

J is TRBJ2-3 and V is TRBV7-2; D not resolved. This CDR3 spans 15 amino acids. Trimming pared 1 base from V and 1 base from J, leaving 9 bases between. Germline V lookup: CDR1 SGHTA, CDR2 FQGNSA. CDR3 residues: CASSLVESRTDTQYF. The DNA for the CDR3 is TGTGCCAGCAGCTTAGTGGAAAGTCGCACAGATACGCAGTATTTT.

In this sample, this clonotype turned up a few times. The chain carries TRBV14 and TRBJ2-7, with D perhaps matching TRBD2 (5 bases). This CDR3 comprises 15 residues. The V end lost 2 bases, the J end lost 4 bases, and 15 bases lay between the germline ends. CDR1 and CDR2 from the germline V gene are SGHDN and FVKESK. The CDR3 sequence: CASSQNPGFVYEQYF. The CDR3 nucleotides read TGTGCCAGCAGCCAAAATCCGGGGTTCGTTTACGAGCAGTACTTC.

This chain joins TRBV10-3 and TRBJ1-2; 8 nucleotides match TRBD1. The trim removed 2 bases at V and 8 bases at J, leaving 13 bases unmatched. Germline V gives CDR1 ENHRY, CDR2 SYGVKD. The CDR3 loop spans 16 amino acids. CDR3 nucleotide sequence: TGTGCCATCAGTGAGAGCCTAGGACAGGGTGCTGAGGGCTACACCTTC. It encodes CAISESLGQGAEGYTF.

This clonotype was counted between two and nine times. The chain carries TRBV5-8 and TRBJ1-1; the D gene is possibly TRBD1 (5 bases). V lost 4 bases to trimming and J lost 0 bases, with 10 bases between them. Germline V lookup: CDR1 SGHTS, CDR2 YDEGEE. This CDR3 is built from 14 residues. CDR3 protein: CASSPGLMNTEAFF. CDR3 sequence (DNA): TGTGCCAGCAGCCCGGGACTCATGAACACTGAAGCTTTCTTT.

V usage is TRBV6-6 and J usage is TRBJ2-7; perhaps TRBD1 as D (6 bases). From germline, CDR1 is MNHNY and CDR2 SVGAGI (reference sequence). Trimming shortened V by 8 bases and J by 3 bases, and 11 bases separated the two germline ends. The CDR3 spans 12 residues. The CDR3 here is CASETGSYEQYF. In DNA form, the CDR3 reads TGTGCCAGCGAAACAGGGAGCTACGAGCAGTACTTC.